This entry lists 26 T cell receptor beta chains sequenced from one sample in a study of T-cell reconstitution after alpha-beta-depleted transplantation in children. Unique molecular identifiers tagged the TCRbeta library. A single record per CDR3 protein comes from TCRdb applying MiXCR to the PCR reads. Counted here are hundreds of thousands of distinct CDR3 sequences, about 11% occurring once; the ten biggest clones make up about 28%. The sample consisted of PBMCs, taken before TCRalphabeta/CD19-depleted stem cell transplant. The receptors were gathered from a child younger than two with acute myeloid leukemia, due to receive a stem cell transplant.

About this clonotype itself: A much larger clone lies one base from this, so it may be a read error. This chain uses TRBV5-1 with TRBJ2-7; D may be TRBD2 (6 bases). V lost 3 bases and J 4 bases, leaving 14 bases between the germline ends. Germline CDR1 is SGHRS and CDR2 is YFSETQ. The CDR3 runs to 14 residues. The CDR3 DNA reads TGCGCCAGCAGCTCGGAGGGGCATGGATACGAGCAGTACTTC. This gives the protein CASSSEGHGYEQYF.

Concerning this clonotype itself: The junction shows a germline mismatch at one end, possibly a read error. V is TRBV11-1 and J is TRBJ1-2; 8 bases align to TRBD1. The CDR3 contains 17 residues. From germline, CDR1 is SGHAT and CDR2 FQDESV (reference sequence). The CDR3 nucleotides read TGTGCCAGCAGCCTTAGGGGAGACAGGGGTTTGGGCTATGGCTACCCCTTC. Residues: CASSLRGDRGLGYGYPF.

This clonotype showed up many times. The chain couples TRBV4-3 to TRBJ2-1, with 9 bases fitting TRBD1. This CDR3 spans 14 amino acids. The junction had 1 base not matched to a gene; V was cut back by 1 base and J by 6 bases. CDR1 is LGHNA and CDR2 is YSLEER in the germline V gene. CDR3 sequence: CASSQVTGGNEQFF. The CDR3 DNA sequence: TGCGCCAGCAGCCAAGTGACAGGGGGCAATGAGCAGTTCTTC.

This clonotype was seen ten or more times. J is TRBJ2-3 and V is TRBV5-1; the match to TRBD2 covers 12 bases. CDR1 is SGHRS, CDR2 YFSETQ, per germline. This CDR3 is built from 16 residues. J lost 1 base, V lost 4 bases, and 4 bases had no gene match. CDR3: CASSPSSGGGTDTQYF. The CDR3 DNA reads TGCGCCAGCAGCCCTTCTAGCGGGGGGGGCACAGATACGCAGTATTTT.

This clonotype was counted at least ten times. The chain carries TRBV29-1 and TRBJ2-7; 7 nucleotides match TRBD2. V shed 6 bases, J shed 4 bases, and the junction held 9 bases outside the gene matches. The CDR3 extends over 13 amino acids. CDR1 and CDR2 (germline): SQVTM, ANQGSEA. The CDR3: CSVSGTTGYEQYF. The DNA of the CDR3 is TGCAGCGTCTCTGGGACTACGGGATACGAGCAGTACTTC.

This clonotype was counted ten times or more. CDR3 bases: TGTGCCAGCAGCGAGCCCCCACGGGGGGACCTAGATGGCTACACCTTC. This codes for CASSEPPRGDLDGYTF. The chain is built from TRBV9 and TRBJ1-2; tentative D call: TRBD1 (5 bases). V was clipped by 3 bases and J by 6 bases, with 21 bases between them. The CDR3 length is 16 residues. CDR1 is SGDLS, CDR2 YYNGEE, per germline.

This clonotype was detected ten times or more. The rearrangement joins TRBV20-1 to TRBJ2-1; no firm D call. Germline CDR1 reads DFQATT; CDR2 reads SNEGSKA (reference sequence). The CDR3 is 15 residues long. With 3 bases removed from V and 0 bases from J, the gap between germline ends came to 12 bases. The CDR3 DNA reads as TGCAGTGCTAGGCGCCTATATGGCTCCTACAATGAGCAGTTCTTC. This encodes CSARRLYGSYNEQFF.

The sample holds many counts of this clonotype. The chain combines TRBV29-1 with TRBJ2-7, with D possibly being TRBD2 (5 bases). Germline loops: CDR1 SQVTM, CDR2 ANQGSEA. The CDR3 covers 13 residues. The ends were cut back, 4 bases at V and 3 bases at J, with 13 bases in the middle. Here the CDR3 DNA reads TGCAGCGTTGGAGGAGGTCAAAGCTACGAGCAGTACTTC. Protein: CSVGGGQSYEQYF.

This clonotype appeared many times. The chain uses TRBV4-2 and TRBJ2-2; the D gene is possibly TRBD2 (5 bases). V dropped 1 base and J dropped 4 bases, with 13 bases sitting between them. This CDR3 region has 16 residues. The germline gives CDR1 LGHNA, CDR2 YNFKEQ. The CDR3 region is CASSQGSGSGTGELFF. Here the CDR3 DNA reads TGTGCCAGCAGCCAAGGGTCGGGGTCGGGCACCGGGGAGCTGTTTTTT.

This clonotype showed up many times. V is TRBV12-3 or TRBV12-4 and J is TRBJ2-3; 8 nucleotides align to TRBD2. This CDR3 has 16 residues. The V segment lost 5 bases and the J segment 0 bases; nucleotides outside the gene matches: 7. CDR3 sequence: CASSPGTSWSTDTQYF. DNA of the CDR3: TGTGCCAGCAGTCCCGGGACTAGTTGGAGCACAGATACGCAGTATTTT.

This clonotype has at least ten counts. The V gene is TRBV12-3 or TRBV12-4, the J gene TRBJ1-2; TRBD1 matches at 9 bases. With V trimmed by 5 bases and J by 7 bases, 8 bases remained unmatched. This CDR3 is built from 14 residues. CDR3 nucleotides: TGTGCCAGCAGTGGAGCCGGGACAGGGCGTGGCTACACCTTC. Residues: CASSGAGTGRGYTF.

In this sample, this clonotype turned up many times. The chain is built from TRBV5-1 and TRBJ2-3; 11 nucleotides align to TRBD2. The CDR3 runs 15 residues. Germline CDR1 is SGHRS and CDR2 is YFSETQ. Trimming took 4 bases from V and 4 from J; bases not matched to a gene: 5. The CDR3 DNA sequence: TGCGCCAGCAGCGTTCTAGCGGGAGGCCCAGATACGCAGTATTTT. This encodes CASSVLAGGPDTQYF. Full variable domain (remainder filled in from reference TRBV5-1 and TRBJ2-3): KAGVTQTPRYLIKTRGQQVTLSCSPISGHRSVSWYQQTPGQGLQFLFEYFSETQRNKGNFPGRFSGRQFSNSRSEMNVSTLELGDSALYLCASSVLAGGPDTQYFGPGTRLTVL.

This clonotype appeared many times. This rearrangement joins TRBV20-1 to TRBJ2-6, with 8 bases lining up with TRBD1. The CDR3 spans 18 residues. Per the germline V gene, CDR1 is DFQATT and CDR2 is SNEGSKA (reference sequence). V shed 6 bases and J 0 bases; nucleotides not matched to a gene: 13. The DNA of the CDR3 is TGCAGTGCCCACCGGACAGGGCTCGATCGCTCTGGGGCCAACGTCCTGACTTTC. It yields the protein CSAHRTGLDRSGANVLTF.

Remarks on this clonotype: The junction departs from germline at one end; a sequencing error may be responsible. The chain recombines TRBV7-2 with TRBJ2-7; either TRBD1 or TRBD2 may supply D (5 bases each). The CDR3 is 17 residues long. Germline V gene lookup returns CDR1 SGHTA and CDR2 FQGNSA. CDR3 in DNA: TGTGTCAGCAGCTTGGGGAGTGTTATAAGGGGCTCCTACGAGCAGTACTTC. It codes for CVSSLGSVIRGSYEQYF.

The sample holds many counts of this clonotype. The gene calls are TRBV5-6 and TRBJ2-3; no reliable D call. Germline V gives CDR1 SGHDT, CDR2 YYEEEE. The CDR3 extends over 14 amino acids. Deletions cut 4 bases from V and 1 base from J, with 10 bases between. The CDR3: CASSPGRGTDTQYF. CDR3 in DNA: TGTGCCAGCAGCCCAGGACGGGGCACAGATACGCAGTATTTT.

This rearrangement joins TRBV4-2 to TRBJ2-5; D might be TRBD2 (5 bases). Between the trimmed V and J ends, which lost 1 base and 5 bases, there was a span of 11 bases. The CDR3 has 14 residues. The germline V gene encodes CDR1 LGHNA and CDR2 YNFKEQ. The CDR3 here is CASSQGTVWETQYF. CDR3 coding DNA: TGTGCCAGCAGCCAAGGGACTGTCTGGGAGACCCAGTACTTC.

This clonotype came up a few times. The rearrangement joins TRBV14 to TRBJ2-6; D is unclear. This CDR3 has 17 residues. The germline CDR1 and CDR2 sequences are SGHDN and FVKESK. V was clipped by 0 bases and J by 0 bases, with 9 bases between them. The CDR3 DNA follows: TGTGCCAGCAGCCAAGATCGGTGGAACTCTGGGGCCAACGTCCTGACTTTC. Amino acids: CASSQDRWNSGANVLTF.

This clonotype came up many times. The chain employs TRBV5-1 and TRBJ1-3; the D is unclear. V was shortened by 1 base and J by 0 bases, with 8 bases between the two germline ends. Germline V gene sequence: CDR1 SGHRS, CDR2 YFSETQ. The CDR3 is 15 residues long. CDR3 bases: TGCGCCAGCAGCTTGTCAGGCGCCTCTGGAAACACCATATATTTT. Protein sequence: CASSLSGASGNTIYF.

This chain links TRBV7-9 with TRBJ2-1, with TRBD2 as a possible D gene (6 bases). The CDR3 runs 15 residues. Per the germline V gene, CDR1 is SEHNR and CDR2 is FQNEAQ (reference sequence). Trimming stripped 6 bases from V and 6 bases from J, with 18 bases between. CDR3 DNA: TGTGCCAGCAGGGAGGGGACCGGGGCCTCCAATGAGCAGTTCTTC. The encoded protein is CASREGTGASNEQFF.

This clonotype was seen repeatedly, ten times or more. The chain joins TRBV12-3 or TRBV12-4 to TRBJ2-1; possibly TRBD1 for D (5 bases). V dropped 4 bases and J dropped 0 bases, with 7 bases sitting between them. The CDR3 is 14 amino acids. The CDR3 DNA is TGTGCCAGCAGTTCACAGGTCTCCTACAATGAGCAGTTCTTC. Translation gives CASSSQVSYNEQFF.

This clonotype was counted ten times or more. The rearrangement links TRBV14 to TRBJ2-1; 12 bases agree with TRBD1. Germline-derived CDR1 and CDR2 are SGHDN and FVKESK. The CDR3 has 16 amino acids. The V segment lost 2 bases and the J segment 4 bases; nucleotides outside the gene matches: 3. CDR3 protein: CASSQLGQGAYNEQFF. In DNA, the CDR3 is TGTGCCAGCAGCCAACTGGGACAGGGGGCTTACAATGAGCAGTTCTTC.

This rearrangement joins TRBV11-2 to TRBJ2-7; D uncertain. Trimming took off 8 bases at V and 5 bases at J, with 10 bases between the two ends. The germline V gene encodes CDR1 SGHAT and CDR2 FQNNGV. The CDR3 has 11 residues. The CDR3 spells CASRRHHEQYF. CDR3 coding DNA: TGTGCCAGCCGTCGGCACCACGAGCAGTACTTC.

This clonotype appeared many times. The rearrangement links TRBV5-1 to TRBJ2-2; weak D call: TRBD1 (5 bases). The germline CDR1 and CDR2 sequences are SGHRS and YFSETQ. Trimming shortened V by 5 bases and J by 1 base, and 6 bases separated the two germline ends. This CDR3 has 13 amino acids. CDR3 region: CASRGQNTGELFF. CDR3 bases: TGCGCCAGCAGGGGGCAGAACACCGGGGAGCTGTTTTTT.

This clonotype has at least ten counts. This chain uses TRBV29-1 with TRBJ2-7, with 9 bases identical to TRBD2. CDR3 length equals 14 residues. The trim removed 2 bases at V and 2 bases at J, leaving 4 bases unmatched. Germline V gene data show CDR1 as SQVTM and CDR2 as ANQGSEA. The CDR3 region is CSVEWPSGTYEQYF. The CDR3 DNA is TGCAGCGTTGAATGGCCTAGCGGGACCTACGAGCAGTACTTC.

At least ten counts were recorded for this clonotype. The J gene is TRBJ2-1, the V gene TRBV7-6; D remains unclear. The CDR3 covers 15 residues. CDR1 and CDR2 from the germline V gene are SGHVS and FNYEAQ. V shed 1 base and J shed 6 bases, with 13 bases lying between them. CDR3 region: CASSLGYWASNEQFF. CDR3 nucleotides: TGTGCCAGCAGCTTAGGGTACTGGGCCTCCAATGAGCAGTTCTTC. Full variable domain (missing parts from reference TRBV7-6 and TRBJ2-1): GAGVSQSPRYKVTKRGQDVALRCDPISGHVSLYWYRQALGQGPEFLTYFNYEAQQDKSGLPNDRFSAERPEGSISTLTIQRTEQRDSAMYRCASSLGYWASNEQFFGPGTRLTVL.

The CDR3 loop is CATSPPGTDTQYF. The CDR3 nucleotides read TGTGCCACCAGCCCTCCGGGGACAGATACGCAGTATTTT. This chain links TRBV15 with TRBJ2-3; D is possibly TRBD2 (5 bases). Germline lookup yields CDR1 LNHNV and CDR2 YYDKDF (reference sequence). CDR3 size: 13 residues. Trimming removed 5 bases at V and 3 bases at J, with 9 bases between.